This T cell receptor beta chain was found in a study of PD-L1 blockade in urothelial cancer. Study-level information: Between 0 and 3 chemotherapy regimens preceded treatment for each patient.

Per-patient samples, pretreatment and on-treatment, numbered 1 to 8. Germline loops: CDR1 SGHDT, CDR2 YYEEEE. Trimming shortened V by 0 bases and J by 5 bases, and 6 bases separated the two germline ends. This CDR3 is built from 12 residues. This table comes from immunoSEQ multiplex PCR, and its TCRdb copy is limited to in-frame clones, with some not included. The sample shows some 25,000 clones, roughly 83% of them seen only once. The material sequenced was PBMCs, taken around atezolizumab (anti-PD-L1) treatment. This chain uses TRBV5-6 with TRBJ2-7; D ambiguous. The origin of this receptor is a man aged 65-85 years with urothelial cancer. The CDR3 region is CASSLVSNEQYF. For the CDR3, the DNA is TGTGCCAGCAGCTTGGTCAGTAACGAGCAGTACTTC.